This entry lists 32 T cell receptor beta chains sequenced from one sample in a study of beta chain features in type 1 diabetes. Their antigens are not known. Points from the study as a whole: TCRB CDR3 length was moderately but significantly reduced in all four CD4+ subsets of Type 1 diabetes patients.

Expressed TCRB transcripts were sequenced because the entire RNA isolate underwent reverse transcription. TCRdb keeps only in-frame clones here, not all; method: immunoSEQ multiplex PCR. In the table there are roughly 290,000 clones, approximately 15% of which are singletons. Input material: naive CD4+ T cells from blood. The receptors here all came from a man between 18 and 35 years old with type 1 diabetes.

This chain joins TRBV11-2 and TRBJ1-1; D is ambiguous. Germline lookup yields CDR1 SGHAT and CDR2 FQNNGV. This CDR3 region has 14 residues. The ends were cut back, 5 bases at V and 5 bases at J, with 15 bases in the middle. Written as DNA, the CDR3 is TGTGCCAGCAGCCCGATAACGGGGAAGACTGAAGCTTTCTTT. Residues: CASSPITGKTEAFF.

This clone was counted only a few times. This chain uses TRBV4-3 with TRBJ2-1; TRBD2 is a possible D gene (5 bases). CDR3 size: 16 residues. Trimming removed 0 bases from V and 4 bases from J, with 13 bases in between. In germline, CDR1 is LGHNA, CDR2 YSLEER. The CDR3 is CASSQDRGHVYNEQFF. CDR3 bases: TGCGCCAGCAGCCAAGATCGCGGGCACGTATACAATGAGCAGTTCTTC.

This clone has a handful of counts. The chain employs TRBV30 and TRBJ2-1, with 9 bases lining up with TRBD2. The germline gives CDR1 GTSNPN, CDR2 SVGIG (reference sequence). The V and J ends lost 4 bases and 10 bases, in that order; junction bases with no gene match: 8. The CDR3 has 13 residues. Written as DNA, the CDR3 is TGTGCCTGGAATAGGGGACTAGCTGGCGAGCAGTTCTTC. This translates into CAWNRGLAGEQFF.

This clone was counted between two and nine times. The V and J genes are TRBV5-1 and TRBJ1-5; a weak D match, TRBD1 (5 bases). The CDR3 loop spans 13 amino acids. Looked up from germline, CDR1 is SGHRS and CDR2 is YFSETQ. The ends were cut back, 9 bases at V and 5 bases at J, with 15 bases in the middle. This CDR3 reads CANPPGKDQPQHF. CDR3 bases: TGCGCCAACCCACCAGGGAAGGATCAGCCCCAGCATTTT.

This clone has just a few counts. The chain couples TRBV30 to TRBJ1-5; D unresolved. The CDR3 spans 13 residues. Trimming stripped 2 bases from V and 1 base from J, with 6 bases between. Germline loops: CDR1 GTSNPN, CDR2 SVGIG (reference sequence). The CDR3 here is CAWSQSSNQPQHF. DNA for the CDR3: TGTGCCTGGAGTCAGTCGAGCAATCAGCCCCAGCATTTT.

CDR3 protein: CSAWRNTEAFF. The CDR3 nucleotides read TGCAGTGCTTGGAGGAACACTGAAGCTTTCTTT. The chain couples TRBV20-1 to TRBJ1-1; D is ambiguous. Trimming took off 5 bases at V and 1 base at J, with 5 bases between the two ends. The CDR3 runs to 11 residues. Germline assignment: CDR1 DFQATT and CDR2 SNEGSKA (reference sequence).

The chain recombines TRBV29-1 with TRBJ1-1, with 7 bases lining up with TRBD1. The ends lost 1 base at V and 8 bases at J; junction bases unmatched: 13. There are 15 residues in the CDR3. Germline V lookup: CDR1 SQVTM, CDR2 ANQGSEA. The CDR3 here is CSVEVRGGVTREAFF. The CDR3 region has the DNA TGCAGCGTTGAAGTGAGAGGGGGCGTTACTCGAGAAGCTTTCTTT. The complete variable domain, with remaining parts taken from reference TRBV29-1 and TRBJ1-1, reads SAVISQKPSRDICQRGTSLTIQCQVDSQVTMMFWYRQQPGQSLTLIATANQGSEATYESGFVIDKFPISRPNLTFSTLTVSNMSPEDSSIYLCSVEVRGGVTREAFFGQGTRLTVV.

This clone was counted only a few times. The V and J genes are TRBV15 and TRBJ2-5, with 10 nucleotides matching TRBD1. The J call may be wrong; the DNA end is better matched by TRBJ2-7. CDR3 length equals 16 residues. The germline V gene encodes CDR1 LNHNV and CDR2 YYDKDF (reference sequence). The CDR3 sequence: CATSRGQGKKYYEQYF. CDR3 bases: TGTGCCACCAGCAGGGGACAGGGGAAAAAGTACTACGAGCAGTACTTC.

Regarding this clone: At the DNA level, this CDR3 is encoded by other sequences in the same sample as well. The chain joins TRBV10-3 to TRBJ2-5; TRBD1 matches 7 bases. J gave up 1 base and V 4 bases, and 3 bases lay outside the gene matches. The CDR3 sequence is 14 residues long. CDR1 is ENHRY, CDR2 SYGVKD, per germline. CDR3 protein: CAISGRDSQETQYF. CDR3 nucleotide sequence: TGTGCCATCAGTGGCCGGGACAGCCAAGAGACCCAGTACTTC.

J is TRBJ2-7 and V is TRBV18, with 8 bases aligning to TRBD1. This CDR3 contains 15 residues. CDR1 and CDR2 (germline): KGHSH, LQKENI. V was pared by 2 bases and J by 3 bases, with 6 bases of the junction left unmatched. CDR3 DNA: TGTGCCAGCTCACCAGTTTTTACAGGGGGCTACGAGCAGTACTTC. Translating it yields CASSPVFTGGYEQYF.

This clone was counted only a few times. The chain carries TRBV5-5 and TRBJ1-1; no clear D gene. Germline V lookup: CDR1 SGHKS, CDR2 YYEKEE (reference sequence). V was clipped by 1 base and J by 8 bases, with 12 bases between them. This CDR3 comprises 13 residues. The CDR3 spells CASSLLTGLEAFF. The CDR3 DNA reads as TGTGCCAGCAGCTTGTTAACCGGGTTGGAAGCTTTCTTT.

There are a few counts of this clone. CDR3 sequence: CASSPSVSGANVLTF. CDR3 DNA: TGTGCCAGCAGCCCCTCGGTGTCTGGGGCCAACGTCCTGACTTTC. The chain couples TRBV5-6 to TRBJ2-6; D not resolved. In germline, CDR1 is SGHDT, CDR2 YYEEEE. The CDR3 is 15 residues long. Deletions cut 4 bases from V and 1 base from J, with 9 bases between.

The chain joins TRBV4-1 to TRBJ1-5, with D maybe TRBD1 (6 bases). CDR1 is MGHRA and CDR2 is YSYEKL in the germline V gene. CDR3 length equals 14 residues. Deletions cut 1 base from V and 6 bases from J, with 10 bases between. CDR3 residues: CASSQVQGSQPQHF. Here the CDR3 DNA reads TGCGCCAGCAGCCAAGTCCAGGGGAGTCAGCCCCAGCATTTT.

V and J are TRBV20-1 and TRBJ2-3, with D tentatively TRBD1 (6 bases). Trimming took off 6 bases at V and 15 bases at J, with 16 bases between the two ends. In germline, CDR1 is DFQATT, CDR2 SNEGSKA (reference sequence). The CDR3 extends over 10 amino acids. CDR3: CSAVGQPVYF. The CDR3, as DNA: TGCAGTGCCGTGGGACAACCAGTATATTTT.

The chain carries TRBV28 and TRBJ1-1, with D hard to call. Germline assignment: CDR1 MDHEN and CDR2 SYDVKM. The CDR3 consists of 13 residues. V was cut by 8 bases and J by 2 bases, with 12 bases left in between. CDR3 amino acids: CASGKEFNTEAFF. DNA of the CDR3: TGTGCCAGCGGCAAGGAGTTTAACACTGAAGCTTTCTTT.

The gene calls are TRBV21-1 and TRBJ2-1; the D call TRBD2 from the table was never checked on the DNA. TRBV21-1 is termed a pseudogene. There are 17 residues in the CDR3. This CDR3 reads CASSKRGAGGSNNEQFF. As DNA, the CDR3 is TGTGCCAGCAGCAAACGGGGGGCGGGAGGGAGTAACAATGAGCAGTTCTTC.

A few counts support this clone. The V and J genes are TRBV18 and TRBJ1-2; 7 nucleotides align to TRBD1. Trimming at V came to 6 bases and at J to 4 bases, leaving 11 bases not matched to a gene. This CDR3 is built from 15 residues. Per germline, CDR1 KGHSH and CDR2 LQKENI. CDR3 protein: CASSPRGALGYGYTF. The CDR3 DNA is TGTGCCAGCTCCCCCAGGGGGGCCCTTGGCTATGGCTACACCTTC.

This clone was recorded a few times. This rearrangement joins TRBV7-9 to TRBJ2-5, with 8 bases aligning to TRBD1. With 3 bases clipped from V and 3 bases from J, the junction kept 3 bases outside the gene matches. The CDR3 contains 14 residues. Germline V gene data show CDR1 as SEHNR and CDR2 as FQNEAQ (reference sequence). The CDR3 DNA follows: TGTGCCAGCAGCTTCACAGGGGGAGAAGAGACCCAGTACTTC. Translated, it gives CASSFTGGEETQYF.

The CDR3 DNA is TGTGCCAGCAGCTTACTACAGGGGGCTAACGAGCAGTACTTC. It specifies CASSLLQGANEQYF. V is TRBV5-4 and J is TRBJ2-7; 9 nucleotides line up with TRBD1. Germline lookup yields CDR1 SGHNT and CDR2 YYREEE (reference sequence). The V and J ends lost 2 bases and 5 bases, in that order; junction bases with no gene match: 5. This CDR3 has 14 residues.

The chain recombines TRBV5-1 with TRBJ1-5; TRBD1 matches 10 bases. The CDR3 contains 16 residues. Germline CDR1 and CDR2: SGHRS and YFSETQ. V lost 4 bases to trimming and J lost 6 bases; unmatched junction nucleotides: 10. For the CDR3, the DNA is TGCGCCAGCAGCCCAAATCCGGGACAGGGGTTTCAGCCCCAGCATTTT. It encodes CASSPNPGQGFQPQHF.

This clone was detected only a few times. The V call is TRBV5-4, the J call TRBJ2-2; possible D gene TRBD1, 5 bases. The germline CDR1 and CDR2 sequences are SGHNT and YYREEE (reference sequence). Trimming pared 2 bases from V and 1 base from J, leaving 9 bases between. The CDR3 is 15 amino acids. CDR3 sequence (DNA): TGTGCCAGCAGCTTAGCCCAGGGGAACACCGGGGAGCTGTTTTTT. Translated: CASSLAQGNTGELFF.

This clone was counted a few times. The V and J genes are TRBV6-6 and TRBJ2-5; TRBD2 agrees at 9 bases. The CDR3 runs to 15 residues. Germline loops: CDR1 MNHNY, CDR2 SVGAGI (reference sequence). V was clipped by 0 bases and J by 3 bases; unmatched bases: 2. The CDR3 bases are TGTGCCAGCAGTTACTCTAGCGGGAGAAAAGAGACCCAGTACTTC. This codes for CASSYSSGRKETQYF.

This clone showed up just a few times. The CDR3 DNA is TGTGCCAGTAGGGGACTAGCGCGAAACAATGAGCAGTTCTTC. It codes for CASRGLARNNEQFF. The genes are TRBV19 and TRBJ2-1; 10 bases map to TRBD2. Trimming at V came to 6 bases and at J to 5 bases, leaving 4 bases not matched to a gene. Germline V gene lookup returns CDR1 LNHDA and CDR2 SQIVND (reference sequence). This CDR3 spans 14 amino acids.

V gene TRBV6-5 combines with J gene TRBJ2-1; 11 bases match TRBD2. V lost 0 bases, J lost 8 bases, and 0 bases stayed unmatched. This CDR3 has 14 amino acids. Germline V CDR1 and CDR2: MNHEY, SVGAGI. CDR3 in amino acids: CASSYSSGRDEQFF. The CDR3 coding sequence is TGTGCCAGCAGTTACTCTAGCGGGAGGGATGAGCAGTTCTTC.

In its sample, this clone was seen a few times. The rearrangement links TRBV9 to TRBJ2-6; D gene ambiguous. From germline, CDR1 is SGDLS and CDR2 YYNGEE. The germline V and J ends were trimmed by 4 bases and 0 bases, with 5 bases remaining between them. CDR3 size: 14 residues. Here the CDR3 DNA reads TGTGCCAGCAGCCTGAGCTCTGGGGCCAACGTCCTGACTTTC. This encodes CASSLSSGANVLTF.

V is TRBV28 and J is TRBJ2-7; perhaps TRBD1 as D (6 bases). The germline CDR1 and CDR2 sequences are MDHEN and SYDVKM. The CDR3 consists of 15 residues. The V end was cut by 3 bases, the J end by 3 bases, with 15 bases between. The CDR3 reads CASSFNRVYNYEQYF. As DNA, the CDR3 is TGTGCCAGCAGTTTTAACAGGGTGTACAACTACGAGCAGTACTTC.

This clone was counted only a few times. CDR3 protein: CATQGETQYF. CDR3 DNA: TGCGCCACTCAGGGAGAGACCCAGTACTTC. The chain recombines TRBV23-1 with TRBJ2-5; perhaps TRBD1 as D (5 bases). TRBV23-1 counts as an open reading frame of uncertain function. The CDR3 runs to 10 residues. V lost 10 bases, J lost 4 bases, and 7 bases lay in between.

The chain carries TRBV4-1 and TRBJ2-7; 7 bases align to TRBD2. The ends lost 2 bases at V and 12 bases at J; junction bases unmatched: 10. Germline loops: CDR1 MGHRA, CDR2 YSYEKL. The CDR3 is made up of 13 amino acids. CDR3 in amino acids: CASSQPPSGNSYF. In DNA, the CDR3 is TGCGCCAGCAGCCAACCCCCTAGCGGAAACTCGTACTTC.

The chain recombines TRBV7-8 with TRBJ1-4, with 9 bases matching TRBD1. The trim removed 5 bases at V and 8 bases at J, leaving 12 bases unmatched. CDR1 SGHVS and CDR2 FQNEAQ come from the germline V gene. The CDR3 is 16 residues long. CDR3 sequence (DNA): TGTGCCAGCAGCGAACACCGGGACAGGGTTGGAGAAAAACTGTTTTTT. Translating it yields CASSEHRDRVGEKLFF.

This chain joins TRBV7-2 and TRBJ2-5, with 9 bases identical to TRBD1. This CDR3 comprises 15 residues. V lost 1 base and J lost 1; bases outside the gene matches: 1. CDR1 and CDR2 (germline): SGHTA, FQGNSA. The DNA of the CDR3 is TGTGCCAGCAGCTTAGGGGACAGGGTCCAAGAGACCCAGTACTTC. It encodes CASSLGDRVQETQYF.

The chain carries TRBV18 and TRBJ2-7; D perhaps matches TRBD1 (5 bases). Germline values: CDR1 KGHSH, CDR2 LQKENI. The CDR3 contains 11 residues. With 3 bases removed from V and 6 bases from J, the gap between germline ends came to 6 bases. CDR3 bases: TGTGCCAGCTCACCGGACACCGAGCAGTACTTC. Protein sequence: CASSPDTEQYF.

The sample holds a few counts of this clone. The chain joins TRBV5-6 to TRBJ2-5; 8 bases are shared with TRBD2. This CDR3 is built from 15 residues. Unmatched junction bases numbered 5, after V lost 0 bases and J lost 4 bases. Germline-derived CDR1 and CDR2 are SGHDT and YYEEEE. CDR3 coding DNA: TGTGCCAGCAGCTTGGTCGCGGGGGGCGCAGAGACCCAGTACTTC. It yields the protein CASSLVAGGAETQYF.